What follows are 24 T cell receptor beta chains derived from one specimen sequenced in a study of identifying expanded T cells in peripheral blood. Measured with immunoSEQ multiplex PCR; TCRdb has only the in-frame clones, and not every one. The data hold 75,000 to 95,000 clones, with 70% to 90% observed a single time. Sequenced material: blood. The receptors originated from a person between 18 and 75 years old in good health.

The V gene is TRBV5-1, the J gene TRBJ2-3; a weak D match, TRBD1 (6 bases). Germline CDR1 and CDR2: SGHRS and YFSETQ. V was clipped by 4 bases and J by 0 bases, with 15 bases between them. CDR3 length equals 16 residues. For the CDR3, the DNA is TGCGCCAGCAGCAAAATAGGGGGAACCAGCACAGATACGCAGTATTTT. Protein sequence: CASSKIGGTSTDTQYF. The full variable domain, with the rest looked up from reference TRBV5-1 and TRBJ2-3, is KAGVTQTPRYLIKTRGQQVTLSCSPISGHRSVSWYQQTPGQGLQFLFEYFSETQRNKGNFPGRFSGRQFSNSRSEMNVSTLELGDSALYLCASSKIGGTSTDTQYFGPGTRLTVL.

The CDR3 coding sequence is TGCGCCAGCAGCTCCGGACAGGGGGCCCGCAATGAGCAGTTCTTC. Amino acids: CASSSGQGARNEQFF. This rearrangement joins TRBV5-1 to TRBJ2-1; 11 bases align to TRBD1. The CDR3 extends over 15 amino acids. Germline values: CDR1 SGHRS, CDR2 YFSETQ. Losses at the gene ends were 3 bases for V and 6 bases for J; bases not matched to a gene: 5.

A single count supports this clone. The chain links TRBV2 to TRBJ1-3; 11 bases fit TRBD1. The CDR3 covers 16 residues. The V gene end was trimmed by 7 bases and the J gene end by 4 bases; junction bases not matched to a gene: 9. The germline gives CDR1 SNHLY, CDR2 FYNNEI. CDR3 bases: TGTGCCAGCACGCCCGGACAGGGGGCTCGGGGAAACACCATATATTTT. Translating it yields CASTPGQGARGNTIYF.

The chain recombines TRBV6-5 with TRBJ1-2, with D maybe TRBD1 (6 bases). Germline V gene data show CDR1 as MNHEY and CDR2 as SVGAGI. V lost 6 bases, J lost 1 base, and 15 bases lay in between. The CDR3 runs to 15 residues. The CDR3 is CASSLRTAFNYGYTF. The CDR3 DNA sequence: TGTGCCAGCAGCCTTCGGACAGCGTTTAACTATGGCTACACCTTC.

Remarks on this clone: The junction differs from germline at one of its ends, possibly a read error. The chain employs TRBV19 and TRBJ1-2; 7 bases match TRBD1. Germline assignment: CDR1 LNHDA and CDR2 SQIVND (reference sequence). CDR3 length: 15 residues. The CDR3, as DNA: TGTGCCAGTAGTCTAGACAGGGAATATACCTATGGCTACACCTTC. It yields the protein CASSLDREYTYGYTF.

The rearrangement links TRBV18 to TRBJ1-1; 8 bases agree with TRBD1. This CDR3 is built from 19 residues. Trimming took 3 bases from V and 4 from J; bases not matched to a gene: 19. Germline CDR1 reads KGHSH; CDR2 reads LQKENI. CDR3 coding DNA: TGTGCCAGCTCACCGCTAGCAGGGGGCGCGATGTGGGAGGGCACTGAAGCTTTCTTT. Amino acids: CASSPLAGGAMWEGTEAFF.

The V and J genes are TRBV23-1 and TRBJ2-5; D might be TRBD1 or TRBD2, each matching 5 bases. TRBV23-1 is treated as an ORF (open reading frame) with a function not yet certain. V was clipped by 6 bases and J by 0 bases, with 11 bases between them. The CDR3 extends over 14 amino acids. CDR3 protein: CASRGDGYQETQYF. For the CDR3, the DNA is TGCGCCAGCAGAGGGGACGGCTACCAAGAGACCCAGTACTTC.

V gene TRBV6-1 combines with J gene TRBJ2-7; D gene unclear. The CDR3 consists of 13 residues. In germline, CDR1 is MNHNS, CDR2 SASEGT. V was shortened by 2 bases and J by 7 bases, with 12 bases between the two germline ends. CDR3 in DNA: TGTGCCAGCAGTGAAAAATTTGGGCTGGAGCAGTACTTC. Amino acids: CASSEKFGLEQYF.

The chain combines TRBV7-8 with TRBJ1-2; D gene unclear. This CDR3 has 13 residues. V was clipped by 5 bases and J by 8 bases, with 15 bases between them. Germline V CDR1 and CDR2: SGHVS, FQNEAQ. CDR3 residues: CASSLGGGGGYTF. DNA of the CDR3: TGTGCCAGCAGCCTCGGTGGCGGAGGGGGCTACACCTTC.

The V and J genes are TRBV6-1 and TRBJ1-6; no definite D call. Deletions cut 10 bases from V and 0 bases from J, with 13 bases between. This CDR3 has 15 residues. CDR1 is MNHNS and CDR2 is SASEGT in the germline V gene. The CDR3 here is CATSLYGSYNSPLHF. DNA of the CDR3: TGTGCCACCTCCCTCTACGGCTCCTATAATTCACCCCTCCACTTT.

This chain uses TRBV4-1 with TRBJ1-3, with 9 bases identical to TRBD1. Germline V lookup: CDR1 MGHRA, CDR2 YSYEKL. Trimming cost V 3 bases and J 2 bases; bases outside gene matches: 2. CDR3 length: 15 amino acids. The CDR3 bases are TGCGCCAGCAGCCAGAGGACAGGGGCTGGAAACACCATATATTTT. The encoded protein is CASSQRTGAGNTIYF.

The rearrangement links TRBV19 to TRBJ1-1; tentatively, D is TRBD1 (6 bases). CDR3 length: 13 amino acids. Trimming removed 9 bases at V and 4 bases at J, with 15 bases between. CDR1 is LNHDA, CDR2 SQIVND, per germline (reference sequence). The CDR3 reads CASRDTAVTEAFF. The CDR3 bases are TGTGCCAGCCGGGACACTGCGGTCACTGAAGCTTTCTTT. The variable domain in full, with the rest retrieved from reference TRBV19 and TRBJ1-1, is DGGITQSPKYLFRKEGQNVTLSCEQNLNHDAMYWYRQDPGQGLRLIYYSQIVNDFQKGDIAEGYSVSREKKESFPLTVTSAQKNPTAFYLCASRDTAVTEAFFGQGTRLTVV.

In DNA form, the CDR3 reads TGTGCCAGTAGTGACTTGGACAGGAGCCTTTTGAACACTGAAGCTTTCTTT. Translation: CASSDLDRSLLNTEAFF. The rearrangement uses TRBV19 and TRBJ1-1, with 7 bases lining up with TRBD1. Germline CDR1 LNHDA, CDR2 SQIVND (reference sequence). Trimming at V came to 5 bases and at J to 0 bases, leaving 12 bases not matched to a gene. The CDR3 runs 17 residues.

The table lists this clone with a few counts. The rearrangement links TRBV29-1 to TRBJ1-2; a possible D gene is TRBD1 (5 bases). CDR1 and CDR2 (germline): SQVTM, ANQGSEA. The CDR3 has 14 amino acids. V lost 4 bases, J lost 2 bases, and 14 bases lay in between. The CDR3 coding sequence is TGCAGCGTTGTGGGGACTGAATCAAACTATGGCTACACCTTC. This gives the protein CSVVGTESNYGYTF.

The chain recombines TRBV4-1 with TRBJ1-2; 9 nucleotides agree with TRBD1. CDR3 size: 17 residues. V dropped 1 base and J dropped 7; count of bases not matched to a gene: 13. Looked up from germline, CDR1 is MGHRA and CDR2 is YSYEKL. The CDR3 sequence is CASSQVTGDRVSRGYTF. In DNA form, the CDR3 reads TGCGCCAGCAGCCAAGTAACCGGGGACAGGGTATCACGTGGCTACACCTTC.

CDR3 DNA: TGTGCCAGTAGTATAACCGGGACAGGGGGCTTGAATGCTTTCTTT. Protein: CASSITGTGGLNAFF. The rearrangement joins TRBV19 to TRBJ1-1; 12 bases are a match to TRBD1. CDR1 and CDR2 (germline): LNHDA, SQIVND (reference sequence). V gave up 2 bases and J gave up 11 bases; unmatched junction bases: 9. The CDR3 loop spans 15 amino acids. The full variable domain, with the rest looked up from reference TRBV19 and TRBJ1-1, is DGGITQSPKYLFRKEGQNVTLSCEQNLNHDAMYWYRQDPGQGLRLIYYSQIVNDFQKGDIAEGYSVSREKKESFPLTVTSAQKNPTAFYLCASSITGTGGLNAFFGQGTRLTVV.

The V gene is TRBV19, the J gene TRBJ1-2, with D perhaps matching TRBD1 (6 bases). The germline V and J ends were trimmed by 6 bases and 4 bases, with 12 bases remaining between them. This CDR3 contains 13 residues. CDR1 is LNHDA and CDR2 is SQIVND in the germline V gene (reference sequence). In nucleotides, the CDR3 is TGTGCCAGTAGCCTCGGGGGGGCCTATGGCTACACCTTC. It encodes CASSLGGAYGYTF.

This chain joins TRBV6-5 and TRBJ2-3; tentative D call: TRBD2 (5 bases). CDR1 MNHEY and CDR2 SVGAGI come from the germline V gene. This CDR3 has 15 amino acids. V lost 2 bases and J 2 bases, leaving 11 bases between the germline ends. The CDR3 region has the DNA TGTGCCAGCAGTTACGTCGGACTGTACACAGATACGCAGTATTTT. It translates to CASSYVGLYTDTQYF.

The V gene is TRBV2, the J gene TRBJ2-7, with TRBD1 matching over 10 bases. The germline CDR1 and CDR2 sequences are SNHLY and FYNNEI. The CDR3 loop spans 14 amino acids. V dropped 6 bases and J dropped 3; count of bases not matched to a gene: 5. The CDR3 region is CASSAGTGVYEQYF. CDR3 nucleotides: TGTGCCAGCAGCGCCGGGACAGGGGTCTACGAGCAGTACTTC.

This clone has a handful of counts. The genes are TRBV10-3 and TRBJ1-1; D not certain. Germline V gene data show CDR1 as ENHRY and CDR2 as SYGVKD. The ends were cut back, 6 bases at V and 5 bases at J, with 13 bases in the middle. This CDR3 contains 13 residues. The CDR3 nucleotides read TGTGCCATCAGGGACCCCCAGGATACTGAAGCTTTCTTT. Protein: CAIRDPQDTEAFF.

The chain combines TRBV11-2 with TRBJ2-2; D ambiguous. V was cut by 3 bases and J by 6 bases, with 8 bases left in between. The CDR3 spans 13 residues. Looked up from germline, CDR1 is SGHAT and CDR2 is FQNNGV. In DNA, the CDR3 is TGTGCCAGCAGCTTCAGAGTGGCCGGGGAGCTGTTTTTT. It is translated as CASSFRVAGELFF. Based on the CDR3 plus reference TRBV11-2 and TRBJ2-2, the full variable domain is EAGVAQSPRYKIIEKRQSVAFWCNPISGHATLYWYQQILGQGPKLLIQFQNNGVVDDSQLPKDRFSAERLKGVDSTLKIQPAKLEDSAVYLCASSFRVAGELFFGEGSRLTVL.

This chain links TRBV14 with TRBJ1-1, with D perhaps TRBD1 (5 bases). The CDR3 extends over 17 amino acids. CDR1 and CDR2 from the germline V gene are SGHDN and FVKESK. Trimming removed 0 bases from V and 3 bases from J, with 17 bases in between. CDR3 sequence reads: CASSQDSWTAGDTEAFF. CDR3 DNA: TGTGCCAGCAGCCAAGATTCTTGGACCGCGGGGGACACTGAAGCTTTCTTT.

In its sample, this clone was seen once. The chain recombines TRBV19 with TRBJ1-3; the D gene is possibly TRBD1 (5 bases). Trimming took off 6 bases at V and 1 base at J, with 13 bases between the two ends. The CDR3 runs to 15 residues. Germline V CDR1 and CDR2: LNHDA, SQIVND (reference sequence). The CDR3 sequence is CASSGVGHSGNTIYF. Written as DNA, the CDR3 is TGTGCCAGTAGCGGGGTAGGACATTCTGGAAACACCATATATTTT.

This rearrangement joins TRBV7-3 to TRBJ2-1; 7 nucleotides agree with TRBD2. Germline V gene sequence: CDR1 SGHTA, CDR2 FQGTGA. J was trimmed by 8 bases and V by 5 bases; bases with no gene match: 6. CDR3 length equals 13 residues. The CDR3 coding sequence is TGTGCCAGCAGCCCGACTAGCTTCCATGAGCAGTTCTTC. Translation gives CASSPTSFHEQFF.